Each of the 17 T cell receptor beta chains below was sequenced from the same sample in a study of beta chain features in type 1 diabetes. The whole isolated RNA underwent reverse transcription, so sequencing captured expressed TCRB transcripts. Clones were sequenced by immunoSEQ multiplex PCR, and TCRdb holds only the in-frame ones, with some missing. This table has roughly 150,000 clones, about 8.1% appearing once. Sequenced input: central memory CD4+ T cells from blood. Receptors originate from a man between 18 and 35 years old in good health.

This clone is classed as medium-sized. The V call is TRBV7-9, the J call TRBJ2-7, with D possibly matching TRBD1 (6 bases). The V and J ends lost 0 bases and 2 bases respectively, with 8 bases between them. The CDR3 totals 14 residues. Germline assignment: CDR1 SEHNR and CDR2 FQNEAQ (reference sequence). The CDR3 spells CASSLAAGAYEQYF. The CDR3 nucleotides read TGTGCCAGCAGCTTAGCGGCAGGGGCCTACGAGCAGTACTTC.

The chain combines TRBV11-3 with TRBJ1-1; 7 nucleotides align to TRBD1. The germline V gene encodes CDR1 SGHNT and CDR2 YENEEA. Trimming cost V 5 bases and J 3 bases; bases outside gene matches: 12. The CDR3 covers 16 residues. The CDR3 coding sequence is TGTGCCAGCAGCCACGTCCCCCCAGACAGGGACACTGAAGCTTTCTTT. Its translation is CASSHVPPDRDTEAFF.

The chain couples TRBV5-8 to TRBJ2-5; D unresolved. CDR1 is SGHTS and CDR2 is YDEGEE in the germline V gene. The CDR3 contains 13 residues. V lost 6 bases, J lost 5 bases, and 14 bases lay in between. This CDR3 reads CASNRERRETQYF. Here the CDR3 DNA reads TGTGCCAGCAACCGTGAGAGGCGGGAGACCCAGTACTTC. The full variable domain, rest sourced from reference TRBV5-8 and TRBJ2-5, is EAGVTQSPTHLIKTRGQQATLRCSPISGHTSVYWYQQALGLGLQFLLWYDEGEERNRGNFPPRFSGRQFPNYSSELNVNALELEDSALYLCASNRERRETQYFGPGTRLLVL.

The chain joins TRBV7-2 to TRBJ2-4, with D possibly being TRBD1 (5 bases). The germline gives CDR1 SGHTA, CDR2 FQGNSA. CDR3 size: 13 residues. V lost 1 base, J lost 6 bases, and 7 bases lay in between. This chain's CDR3 is CASSLGQLNIQYF. For the CDR3, the DNA is TGTGCCAGCAGCTTAGGACAGTTAAACATTCAGTACTTC.

The chain recombines TRBV7-3 with TRBJ2-3, with a possible D match to TRBD1 (6 bases). The V end lost 3 bases, the J end lost 5 bases, and 12 bases lay between the germline ends. Per the germline V gene, CDR1 is SGHTA and CDR2 is FQGTGA. The CDR3 sequence is 14 residues long. DNA for the CDR3: TGTGCCAGCAGCTTTAGGGGGTTAAAAGATACGCAGTATTTT. Its protein is CASSFRGLKDTQYF.

This chain joins TRBV7-9 and TRBJ2-7; perhaps TRBD2 as D (5 bases). This CDR3 has 14 residues. Germline CDR1 is SEHNR and CDR2 is FQNEAQ (reference sequence). Between the trimmed V and J ends, which lost 8 bases and 4 bases, there was a span of 18 bases. CDR3 region: CASGPMERRYEQYF. CDR3 DNA sequence: TGTGCCAGCGGCCCCATGGAGAGGAGGTACGAGCAGTACTTC.

This clone appeared a few times. The genes are TRBV5-1 and TRBJ2-2; possible D gene TRBD2, 5 bases. V was clipped by 4 bases and J by 4 bases, with 17 bases between them. This CDR3 is 16 amino acids long. The germline CDR1 and CDR2 sequences are SGHRS and YFSETQ. The chain's CDR3 is CASSRISGVSTGELFF. The CDR3 region has the DNA TGCGCCAGCAGCCGAATATCCGGGGTCTCCACCGGGGAGCTGTTTTTT.

V usage is TRBV7-9 and J usage is TRBJ1-3; D gene ambiguous. V lost 5 bases, J lost 4 bases, and 9 bases lay in between. Germline V gene sequence: CDR1 SEHNR, CDR2 FQNEAQ (reference sequence). This CDR3 has 13 amino acids. The CDR3: CASSRQEGNTIYF. In DNA form, the CDR3 reads TGTGCCAGCAGCCGTCAGGAAGGAAACACCATATATTTT.

The V call is TRBV2, the J call TRBJ1-4, with TRBD1 as a possible D gene (6 bases). CDR3 length: 12 amino acids. Between the trimmed V and J ends, which lost 5 bases and 8 bases, there was a span of 9 bases. Germline lookup yields CDR1 SNHLY and CDR2 FYNNEI. DNA of the CDR3: TGTGCCAGCAGTAATGGACAGGAAAAACTGTTTTTT. Its translation is CASSNGQEKLFF. The full variable domain, in which reference TRBV2 and TRBJ1-4 provide the parts outside the CDR3, is EPEVTQTPSHQVTQMGQEVILRCVPISNHLYFYWYRQILGQKVEFLVSFYNNEISEKSEIFDDQFSVERPDGSNFTLKIRSTKLEDSAMYFCASSNGQEKLFFGSGTQLSVL.

The chain employs TRBV30 and TRBJ1-1, with D uncertain. Germline CDR1 is GTSNPN and CDR2 is SVGIG (reference sequence). The CDR3 contains 13 residues. Trimming took 6 bases from V and 1 from J, leaving 12 bases between them. For the CDR3, the DNA is TGTGCCTGCCACAGTGGCAGGAACACTGAAGCTTTCTTT. It codes for CACHSGRNTEAFF.

The rearrangement links TRBV19 to TRBJ1-2, with D possibly being TRBD1 (6 bases). The ends were cut back, 2 bases at V and 6 bases at J, with 13 bases in the middle. Germline loops: CDR1 LNHDA, CDR2 SQIVND (reference sequence). CDR3 length equals 14 residues. CDR3 amino acids: CASSIIGGLNGYTF. CDR3 DNA: TGTGCCAGTAGTATAATCGGGGGGCTCAATGGCTACACCTTC.

This rearrangement joins TRBV28 to TRBJ1-2; 10 bases map to TRBD1. Germline-derived CDR1 and CDR2 are MDHEN and SYDVKM. The V segment lost 4 bases and the J segment 2 bases; nucleotides outside the gene matches: 4. CDR3 length: 15 amino acids. The DNA of the CDR3 is TGTGCCAGCAGTTCCGGGGGACAGGGGAACTATGGCTACACCTTC. It specifies CASSSGGQGNYGYTF.

This clone was counted at least ten times. The chain combines TRBV30 with TRBJ1-5; D call uncertain. The CDR3 has 17 amino acids. V dropped 3 bases and J dropped 3 bases, with 21 bases sitting between them. CDR1 is GTSNPN, CDR2 SVGIG, per germline (reference sequence). CDR3 nucleotide sequence: TGTGCCTGGAGCCTACGACCGGAGGGCGGAGACAATCAGCCCCAGCATTTT. Translating gives CAWSLRPEGGDNQPQHF. Full variable domain (remainder filled in from reference TRBV30 and TRBJ1-5): SQTIHQWPATLVQPVGSPLSLECTVEGTSNPNLYWYRQAAGRGLQLLFYSVGIGQISSEVPQNLSASRPQDRQFILSSKKLLLSDSGFYLCAWSLRPEGGDNQPQHFGDGTRLSIL.

The sample holds a few counts of this clone. The V call is TRBV7-8, the J call TRBJ2-1, with TRBD2 matching 12 bases. Germline CDR1 SGHVS, CDR2 FQNEAQ. This CDR3 contains 15 residues. V shed 2 bases and J 12 bases; nucleotides not matched to a gene: 8. The CDR3 loop is CASSLPPTSGGGQFF. For the CDR3, the DNA is TGTGCCAGCAGCTTACCTCCGACTAGCGGGGGAGGGCAGTTCTTC.

In this sample, this clone turned up many times. The CDR3 DNA reads TGTGCCTGGAGTGTCGGACAGCGATACAATGAGCAGTTCTTC. This sequence encodes CAWSVGQRYNEQFF. The gene calls are TRBV30 and TRBJ2-1, with D possibly being TRBD1 (6 bases). Germline-derived CDR1 and CDR2 are GTSNPN and SVGIG (reference sequence). V lost 0 bases and J 4 bases, leaving 10 bases between the germline ends. The CDR3 extends over 14 amino acids. Variable domain in full (rest from reference TRBV30 and TRBJ2-1): SQTIHQWPATLVQPVGSPLSLECTVEGTSNPNLYWYRQAAGRGLQLLFYSVGIGQISSEVPQNLSASRPQDRQFILSSKKLLLSDSGFYLCAWSVGQRYNEQFFGPGTRLTVL.

This clone was picked up a small number of times. The V and J genes are TRBV28 and TRBJ1-5; D is possibly TRBD1 (6 bases). The CDR3 contains 15 residues. The V gene's germline CDR1 is MDHEN and CDR2 SYDVKM. Trimming removed 8 bases from V and 12 bases from J, with 26 bases in between. Here the CDR3 reads CASHFTWGGFGIQHF. The CDR3 DNA is TGTGCCAGCCACTTTACGTGGGGGGGCTTTGGGATCCAGCATTTT.

This clone was seen a handful of times. The V and J genes are TRBV5-1 and TRBJ2-2; 13 bases are shared with TRBD2. V lost 9 bases, J lost 6 bases, and 5 bases stayed unmatched. The CDR3 runs 14 residues. CDR1 SGHRS and CDR2 YFSETQ come from the germline V gene. CDR3 bases: TGCGCCACCCGGACTAGCGGGAGTCCCGGGGAGCTGTTTTTT. This gives the protein CATRTSGSPGELFF.